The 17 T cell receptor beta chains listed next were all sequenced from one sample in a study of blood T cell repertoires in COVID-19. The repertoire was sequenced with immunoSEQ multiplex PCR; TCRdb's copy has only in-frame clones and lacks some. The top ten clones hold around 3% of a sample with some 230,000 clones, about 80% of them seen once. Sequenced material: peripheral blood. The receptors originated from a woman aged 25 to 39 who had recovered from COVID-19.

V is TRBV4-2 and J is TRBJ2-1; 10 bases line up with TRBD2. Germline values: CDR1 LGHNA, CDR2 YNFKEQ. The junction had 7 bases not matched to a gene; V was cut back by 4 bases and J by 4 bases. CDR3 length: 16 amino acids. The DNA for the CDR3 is TGTGCCAGCAGCCTCCTAGCGGGAGAGGATTACAATGAGCAGTTCTTC. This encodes CASSLLAGEDYNEQFF.

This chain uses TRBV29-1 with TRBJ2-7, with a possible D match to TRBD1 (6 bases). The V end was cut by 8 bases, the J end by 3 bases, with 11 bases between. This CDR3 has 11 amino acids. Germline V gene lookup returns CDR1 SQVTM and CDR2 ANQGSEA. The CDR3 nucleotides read TGCAGCACCTGGACAGACTACGAGCAGTACTTC. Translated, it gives CSTWTDYEQYF.

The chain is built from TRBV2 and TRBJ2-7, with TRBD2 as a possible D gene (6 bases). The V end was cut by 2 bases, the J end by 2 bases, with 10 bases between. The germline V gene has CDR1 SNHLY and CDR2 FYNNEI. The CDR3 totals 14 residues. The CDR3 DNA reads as TGTGCCAGCAGTGAACGGGAGCTAGCCTACGAGCAGTACTTC. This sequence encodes CASSERELAYEQYF.

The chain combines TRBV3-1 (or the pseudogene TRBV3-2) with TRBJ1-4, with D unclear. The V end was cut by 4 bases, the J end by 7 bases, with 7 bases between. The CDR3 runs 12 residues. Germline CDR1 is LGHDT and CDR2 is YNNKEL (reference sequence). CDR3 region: CASSRSGEKLFF. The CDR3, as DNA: TGTGCCAGCAGCCGGTCGGGTGAAAAACTGTTTTTT.

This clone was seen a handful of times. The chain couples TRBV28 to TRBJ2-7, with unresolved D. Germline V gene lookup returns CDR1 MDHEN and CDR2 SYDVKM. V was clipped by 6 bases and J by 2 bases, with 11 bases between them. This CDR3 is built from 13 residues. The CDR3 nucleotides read TGTGCCAGCAGACCCGGGTCCCCCTACGAGCAGTACTTC. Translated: CASRPGSPYEQYF.

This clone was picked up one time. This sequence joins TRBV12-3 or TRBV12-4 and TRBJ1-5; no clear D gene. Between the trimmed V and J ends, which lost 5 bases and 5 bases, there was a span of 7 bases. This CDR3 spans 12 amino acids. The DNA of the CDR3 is TGTGCCAGCAGTGACATGGATCAGCCCCAGCATTTT. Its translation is CASSDMDQPQHF.

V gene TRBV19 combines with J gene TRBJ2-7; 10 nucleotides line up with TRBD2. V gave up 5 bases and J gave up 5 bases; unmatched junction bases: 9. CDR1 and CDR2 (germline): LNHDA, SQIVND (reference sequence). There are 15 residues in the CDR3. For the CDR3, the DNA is TGTGCCAGTAGTTTGGAGCGGGAGGGTTACAACGAGCAGTACTTC. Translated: CASSLEREGYNEQYF.

The CDR3 DNA sequence: TGCGCCAGCAGCGCCGGGGAGGATGGCTACACCTTC. Translating it yields CASSAGEDGYTF. The chain carries TRBV5-1 and TRBJ1-2; no clear D gene. The CDR3 totals 12 residues. CDR1 and CDR2 from the germline V gene are SGHRS and YFSETQ. The V end was cut by 4 bases, the J end by 6 bases, with 10 bases between. Based on the CDR3 plus reference TRBV5-1 and TRBJ1-2, the full variable domain is KAGVTQTPRYLIKTRGQQVTLSCSPISGHRSVSWYQQTPGQGLQFLFEYFSETQRNKGNFPGRFSGRQFSNSRSEMNVSTLELGDSALYLCASSAGEDGYTFGSGTRLTVV.

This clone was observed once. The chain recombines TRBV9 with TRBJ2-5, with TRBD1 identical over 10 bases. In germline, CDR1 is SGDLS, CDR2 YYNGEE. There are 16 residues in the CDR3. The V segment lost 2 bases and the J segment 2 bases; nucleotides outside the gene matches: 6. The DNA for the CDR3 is TGTGCCAGCAGCGTTTCGGGACAGGGGATTCAAGAGACCCAGTACTTC. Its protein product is CASSVSGQGIQETQYF.

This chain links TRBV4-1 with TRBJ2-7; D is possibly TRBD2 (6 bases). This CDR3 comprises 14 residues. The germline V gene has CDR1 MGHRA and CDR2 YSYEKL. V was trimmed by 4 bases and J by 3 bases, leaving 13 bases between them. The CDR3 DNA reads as TGCGCCAGCAGCCTCGGTTGGAGGGACTACGAGCAGTACTTC. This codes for CASSLGWRDYEQYF.

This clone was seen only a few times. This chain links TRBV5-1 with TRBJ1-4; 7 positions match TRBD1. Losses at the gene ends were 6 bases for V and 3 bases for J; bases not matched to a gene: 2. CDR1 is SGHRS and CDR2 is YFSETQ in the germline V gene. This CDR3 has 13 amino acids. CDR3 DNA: TGCGCCAGCACGACAGGGCCTAATGAAAAACTGTTTTTT. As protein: CASTTGPNEKLFF.

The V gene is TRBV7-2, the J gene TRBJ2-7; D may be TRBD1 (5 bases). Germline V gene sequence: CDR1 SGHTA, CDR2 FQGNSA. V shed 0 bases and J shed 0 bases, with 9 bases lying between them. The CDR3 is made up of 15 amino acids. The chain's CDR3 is CASSLAAGASYEQYF. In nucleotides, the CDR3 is TGTGCCAGCAGCTTAGCGGCTGGGGCCTCCTACGAGCAGTACTTC. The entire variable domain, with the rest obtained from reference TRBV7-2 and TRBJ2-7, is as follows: GAGVSQSPSNKVTEKGKDVELRCDPISGHTALYWYRQSLGQGLEFLIYFQGNSAPDKSGLPSDRFSAERTGGSVSTLTIQRTQQEDSAVYLCASSLAAGASYEQYFGPGTRLTVT.

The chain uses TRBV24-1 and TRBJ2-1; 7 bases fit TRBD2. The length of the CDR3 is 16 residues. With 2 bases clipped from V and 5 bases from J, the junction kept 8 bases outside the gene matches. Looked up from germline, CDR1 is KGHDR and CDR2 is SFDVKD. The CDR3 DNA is TGTGCCACCAGTGATTCCCGGCTAGCGGTCAACAATGAGCAGTTCTTC. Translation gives CATSDSRLAVNNEQFF.

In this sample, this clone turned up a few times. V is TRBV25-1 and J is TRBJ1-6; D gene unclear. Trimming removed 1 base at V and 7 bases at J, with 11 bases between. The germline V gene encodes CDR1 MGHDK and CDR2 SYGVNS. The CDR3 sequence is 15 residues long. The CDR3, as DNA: TGTGCCAGCAGTGAATCCCCAGATCCGAATTCACCCCTCCACTTT. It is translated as CASSESPDPNSPLHF.

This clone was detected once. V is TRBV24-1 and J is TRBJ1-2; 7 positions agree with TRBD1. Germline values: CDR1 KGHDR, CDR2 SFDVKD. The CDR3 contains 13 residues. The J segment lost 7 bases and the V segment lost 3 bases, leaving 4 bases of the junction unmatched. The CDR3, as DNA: TGTGCCACCAGTGATGAGTACAGGGGTGGCTACACCTTC. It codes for CATSDEYRGGYTF.

The CDR3 DNA follows: TGTGCCAGTATTGGGACCAGGGGTAACTATGGCTACACCTTC. It specifies CASIGTRGNYGYTF. V is TRBV19 and J is TRBJ1-2, with a possible D match to TRBD1 (6 bases). The germline V and J ends were trimmed by 7 bases and 1 base, with 13 bases remaining between them. The CDR3 contains 14 residues. Germline CDR1 LNHDA, CDR2 SQIVND (reference sequence).

The DNA of the CDR3 is TGTGCCAGCAGCTCTCCCTTGGGGGCCCTCCCTTACGAGCAGTACTTC. Amino acid sequence: CASSSPLGALPYEQYF. The chain couples TRBV11-2 to TRBJ2-7; D is possibly TRBD1 (6 bases). CDR1 is SGHAT and CDR2 is FQNNGV in the germline V gene. This CDR3 is 16 amino acids long. V lost 4 bases to trimming and J lost 4 bases, with 20 bases between them.